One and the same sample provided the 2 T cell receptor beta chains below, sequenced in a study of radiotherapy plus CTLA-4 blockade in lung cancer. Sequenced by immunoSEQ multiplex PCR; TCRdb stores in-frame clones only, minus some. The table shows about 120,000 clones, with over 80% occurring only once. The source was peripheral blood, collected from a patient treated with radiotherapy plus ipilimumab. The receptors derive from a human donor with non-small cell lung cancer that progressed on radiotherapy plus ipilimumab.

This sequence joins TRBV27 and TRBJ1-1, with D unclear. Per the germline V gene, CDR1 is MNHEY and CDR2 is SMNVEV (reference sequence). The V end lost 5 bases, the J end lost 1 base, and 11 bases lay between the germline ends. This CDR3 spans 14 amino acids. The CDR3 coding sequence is TGTGCCAGCAGTCGGGGTGGTGGGAACACTGAAGCTTTCTTT. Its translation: CASSRGGGNTEAFF.

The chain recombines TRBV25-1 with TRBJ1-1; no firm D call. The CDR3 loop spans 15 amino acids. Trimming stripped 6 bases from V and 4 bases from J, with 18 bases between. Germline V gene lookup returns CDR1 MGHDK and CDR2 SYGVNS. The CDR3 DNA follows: TGTGCCAGCAGCGATCCCCGGGGATTTGGCACTGAAGCTTTCTTT. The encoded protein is CASSDPRGFGTEAFF.